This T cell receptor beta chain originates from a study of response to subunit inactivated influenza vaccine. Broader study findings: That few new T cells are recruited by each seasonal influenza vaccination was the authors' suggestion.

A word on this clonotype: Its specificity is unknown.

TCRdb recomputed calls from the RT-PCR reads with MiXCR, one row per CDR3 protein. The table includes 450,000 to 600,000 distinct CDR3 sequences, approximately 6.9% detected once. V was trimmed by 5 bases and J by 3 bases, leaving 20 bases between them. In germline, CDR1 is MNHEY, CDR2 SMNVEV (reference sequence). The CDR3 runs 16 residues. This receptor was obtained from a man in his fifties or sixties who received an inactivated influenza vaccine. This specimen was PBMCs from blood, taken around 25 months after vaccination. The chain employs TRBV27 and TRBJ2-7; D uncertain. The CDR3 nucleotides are TGTGCCAGCAGTCTTATGCCCGTAGAAGAGAGCTACGAGCAGTACTTC. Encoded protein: CASSLMPVEESYEQYF.